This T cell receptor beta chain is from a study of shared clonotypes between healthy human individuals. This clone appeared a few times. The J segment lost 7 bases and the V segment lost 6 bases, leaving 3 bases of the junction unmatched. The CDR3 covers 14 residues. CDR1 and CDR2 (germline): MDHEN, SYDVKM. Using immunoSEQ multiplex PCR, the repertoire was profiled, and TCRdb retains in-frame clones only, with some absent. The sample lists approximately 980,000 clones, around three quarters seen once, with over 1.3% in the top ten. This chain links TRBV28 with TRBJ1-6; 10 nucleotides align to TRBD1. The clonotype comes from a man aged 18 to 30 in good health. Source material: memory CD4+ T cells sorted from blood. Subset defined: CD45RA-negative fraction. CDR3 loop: CASRTGGSNSPLHF. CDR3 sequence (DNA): TGTGCCAGCAGGACAGGGGGCTCGAATTCACCCCTCCACTTT.